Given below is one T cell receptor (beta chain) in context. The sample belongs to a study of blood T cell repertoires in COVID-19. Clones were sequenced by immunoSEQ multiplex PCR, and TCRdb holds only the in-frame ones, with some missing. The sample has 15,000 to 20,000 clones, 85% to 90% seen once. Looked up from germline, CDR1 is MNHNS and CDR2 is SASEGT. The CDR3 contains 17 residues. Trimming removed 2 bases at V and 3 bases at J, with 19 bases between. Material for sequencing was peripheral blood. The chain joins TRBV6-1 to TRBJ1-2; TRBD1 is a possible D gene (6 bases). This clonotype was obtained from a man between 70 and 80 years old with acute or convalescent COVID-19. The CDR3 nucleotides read TGTGCCAGCAGTGAAATGGACAGTCTGCGGTACTACTATGGCTACACCTTC. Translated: CASSEMDSLRYYYGYTF.